One sample yielded the 18 T cell receptor beta chains listed below, sequenced in a study of shared clonotypes between healthy human individuals. Method: immunoSEQ multiplex PCR; TCRdb's copy keeps in-frame clones and lacks some. The table lists about 2.4 million clones, approximately 90% of them singletons. Sequences were obtained from naive CD4+ T cells sorted from blood. Regarding subset: CD45RA+ positively selected. These receptors all come from a young man in good health.

This rearrangement joins TRBV7-9 to TRBJ2-7; D might be TRBD2 (5 bases). The CDR3 consists of 14 residues. In germline, CDR1 is SEHNR, CDR2 FQNEAQ (reference sequence). Trimming pared 5 bases from V and 2 bases from J, leaving 13 bases between. The CDR3 coding sequence is TGTGCCAGCAGCCGATGGACTGATACCTACGAGCAGTACTTC. This translates into CASSRWTDTYEQYF.

The chain combines TRBV27 with TRBJ2-3, with 7 nucleotides matching TRBD2. Germline lookup yields CDR1 MNHEY and CDR2 SMNVEV (reference sequence). With 6 bases clipped from V and 5 bases from J, the junction kept 2 bases outside the gene matches. This CDR3 has 12 residues. In DNA, the CDR3 is TGTGCCAGCAGAGCTAGCGGAGATACGCAGTATTTT. It is translated as CASRASGDTQYF.

Regarding this clone: Other DNA sequences in this sample translate to the same CDR3. The gene calls are TRBV11-2 and TRBJ1-4, with 11 bases identical to TRBD1. The CDR3 is 14 amino acids. Per the germline V gene, CDR1 is SGHAT and CDR2 is FQNNGV. V gave up 3 bases and J gave up 7 bases; unmatched junction bases: 1. DNA of the CDR3: TGTGCCAGCAGCTTGGGACAGGGGGGTGAAAAACTGTTTTTT. It encodes CASSLGQGGEKLFF.

The CDR3: CASIPGTSGLYEQYF. The CDR3 DNA is TGTGCCAGCATCCCCGGGACTAGCGGCCTCTACGAGCAGTACTTC. The rearrangement links TRBV28 to TRBJ2-7; TRBD2 aligns across 11 bases. The CDR3 extends over 15 amino acids. The V segment lost 7 bases and the J segment 3 bases; nucleotides outside the gene matches: 8. Germline CDR1 reads MDHEN; CDR2 reads SYDVKM.

The chain has TRBV9 and TRBJ2-3, with 10 nucleotides matching TRBD1. With V trimmed by 5 bases and J by 1 base, 7 bases remained unmatched. Germline CDR1 reads SGDLS; CDR2 reads YYNGEE. This CDR3 comprises 16 residues. The CDR3 region is CASSSGQGGRTDTQYF. The CDR3 DNA is TGTGCCAGCAGTTCCGGACAGGGGGGTCGCACAGATACGCAGTATTTT.

CDR3: CASTKLGGTGELFF. In nucleotides, the CDR3 is TGTGCCAGTACCAAGTTGGGGGGCACCGGGGAGCTGTTTTTT. The chain carries TRBV19 and TRBJ2-2; D is perhaps TRBD2 (6 bases). The CDR3 runs to 14 residues. Per germline, CDR1 LNHDA and CDR2 SQIVND (reference sequence). The V gene lost 7 bases and the J gene lost 4 bases, with 13 bases spanning the gap.

The rearrangement joins TRBV10-1 to TRBJ2-3, with D tentatively TRBD2 (5 bases). V was trimmed by 3 bases and J by 1 base, leaving 8 bases between them. The germline V gene encodes CDR1 WNHNN and CDR2 SYGVQD (reference sequence). CDR3 length: 14 amino acids. CDR3 nucleotide sequence: TGCGCCAGCAGTGATTTGCGGGGCACAGATACGCAGTATTTT. It yields the protein CASSDLRGTDTQYF.

The chain recombines TRBV29-1 with TRBJ2-3; D ambiguous. Between the trimmed V and J ends, which lost 6 bases and 6 bases, there was a span of 16 bases. Germline V lookup: CDR1 SQVTM, CDR2 ANQGSEA. This CDR3 has 13 amino acids. The CDR3 DNA sequence: TGCAGCGTCACCTCGCCTGGAAGCGATACGCAGTATTTT. Protein: CSVTSPGSDTQYF.

CDR3 bases: TGTGCCAGCAGTGATCAAGGGACAGGGGGCATCGGGGAGCTGTTTTTT. Protein: CASSDQGTGGIGELFF. The V and J genes are TRBV25-1 and TRBJ2-2; TRBD1 matches 12 bases. CDR1 is MGHDK and CDR2 is SYGVNS in the germline V gene. J gave up 7 bases and V 3 bases, and 6 bases lay outside the gene matches. The CDR3 length is 16 residues. The whole variable domain, remainder taken from reference TRBV25-1 and TRBJ2-2, is EADIYQTPRYLVIGTGKKITLECSQTMGHDKMYWYQQDPGMELHLIHYSYGVNSTEKGDLSSESTVSRIRTEHFPLTLESARPSHTSQYLCASSDQGTGGIGELFFGEGSRLTVL.

This clone appeared once. V gene TRBV7-3 combines with J gene TRBJ2-4; 9 nucleotides match TRBD2. Unmatched junction bases numbered 7, after V lost 5 bases and J lost 8 bases. Germline CDR1 and CDR2: SGHTA and FQGTGA. The CDR3 sequence is 14 residues long. The CDR3 region is CASSVSGGFDIQYF. CDR3 DNA: TGTGCCAGCAGCGTTAGCGGGGGATTTGACATTCAGTACTTC.

Of note for this clone: Other nucleotide sequences from this sample produce the same CDR3. This sequence joins TRBV14 and TRBJ1-3; D gene unclear. Germline V gene sequence: CDR1 SGHDN, CDR2 FVKESK. The CDR3 has 12 amino acids. V was shortened by 2 bases and J by 1 base, with 0 bases between the two germline ends. In DNA form, the CDR3 reads TGTGCCAGCAGCCAATCTGGAAACACCATATATTTT. Protein product: CASSQSGNTIYF. The full variable domain, its missing parts supplied by reference TRBV14 and TRBJ1-3, is EAGVTQFPSHSVIEKGQTVTLRCDPISGHDNLYWYRRVMGKEIKFLLHFVKESKQDESGMPNNRFLAERTGGTYSTLKVQPAELEDSGVYFCASSQSGNTIYFGEGSWLTVV.

The chain combines TRBV28 with TRBJ1-2, with D unclear. Germline assignment: CDR1 MDHEN and CDR2 SYDVKM. V dropped 5 bases and J dropped 11 bases, with 18 bases sitting between them. The CDR3 sequence is 13 residues long. The DNA of the CDR3 is TGTGCCAGCAGTCTAGCCGTCGGGGTGGGGTACACCTTC. Amino acid sequence: CASSLAVGVGYTF.

DNA of the CDR3: TGTGCCAGCAGTTTATCGGGGACTAGCGGGTCGGTGCAGTACTTC. Protein: CASSLSGTSGSVQYF. The V call is TRBV27, the J call TRBJ2-7; 12 bases are a match to TRBD2. The germline V gene has CDR1 MNHEY and CDR2 SMNVEV (reference sequence). This CDR3 comprises 15 residues. With V trimmed by 0 bases and J by 9 bases, 6 bases remained unmatched.

The CDR3 bases are TGTGCCAGCAGCGCGGGGGGCGGACTAGCGGGAAACACGCAGTATTTT. Amino acid sequence: CASSAGGGLAGNTQYF. V usage is TRBV5-4 and J usage is TRBJ2-3; 12 bases are a match to TRBD2. The germline CDR1 and CDR2 sequences are SGHNT and YYREEE (reference sequence). This CDR3 is built from 16 residues. V lost 4 bases and J lost 9; bases outside the gene matches: 12. Drawing the rest from reference TRBV5-4 and TRBJ2-3, the complete variable domain is ETGVTQSPTHLIKTRGQQVTLRCSSQSGHNTVSWYQQALGQGPQFIFQYYREEENGRGNFPPRFSGLQFPNYSSELNVNALELDDSALYLCASSAGGGLAGNTQYFGPGTRLTVL.

The chain links TRBV4-3 to TRBJ2-1; tentatively, D is TRBD2 (6 bases). V was trimmed by 3 bases and J by 0 bases, leaving 15 bases between them. Looked up from germline, CDR1 is LGHNA and CDR2 is YSLEER. The CDR3 spans 17 residues. CDR3 sequence reads: CASSQAGSRSSYNEQFF. The CDR3 DNA reads as TGCGCCAGCAGCCAGGCGGGATCCCGAAGCTCCTACAATGAGCAGTTCTTC.

The J gene is TRBJ1-4, the V gene TRBV2; D unclear. Germline CDR1 SNHLY, CDR2 FYNNEI. CDR3 size: 13 residues. V shed 4 bases and J shed 14 bases, with 17 bases lying between them. DNA for the CDR3: TGTGCCAGCAGTGTTCGGCCAGAGGCGTGGCTGTTTTTT. It specifies CASSVRPEAWLFF.

As to this clone: At the DNA level, this CDR3 is encoded by other sequences in the same sample as well. The rearrangement uses TRBV6-1 and TRBJ2-7, with D unresolved. The CDR3 runs 12 residues. The ends were cut back, 3 bases at V and 4 bases at J, with 7 bases in the middle. Germline values: CDR1 MNHNS, CDR2 SASEGT. Written as DNA, the CDR3 is TGTGCCAGCAGTGATTCAGGTTACGAGCAGTACTTC. Its translation: CASSDSGYEQYF.

Worth noting for this clone: The sample has other DNA sequences that encode this CDR3 too. This sequence joins TRBV9 and TRBJ2-1, with 8 bases aligning to TRBD2. V was pared by 2 bases and J by 0 bases, with 1 base of the junction left unmatched. The CDR3 is made up of 15 amino acids. The germline V gene encodes CDR1 SGDLS and CDR2 YYNGEE. In nucleotides, the CDR3 is TGTGCCAGCAGCGTTAGCGGGAACTCCTACAATGAGCAGTTCTTC. It yields the protein CASSVSGNSYNEQFF.